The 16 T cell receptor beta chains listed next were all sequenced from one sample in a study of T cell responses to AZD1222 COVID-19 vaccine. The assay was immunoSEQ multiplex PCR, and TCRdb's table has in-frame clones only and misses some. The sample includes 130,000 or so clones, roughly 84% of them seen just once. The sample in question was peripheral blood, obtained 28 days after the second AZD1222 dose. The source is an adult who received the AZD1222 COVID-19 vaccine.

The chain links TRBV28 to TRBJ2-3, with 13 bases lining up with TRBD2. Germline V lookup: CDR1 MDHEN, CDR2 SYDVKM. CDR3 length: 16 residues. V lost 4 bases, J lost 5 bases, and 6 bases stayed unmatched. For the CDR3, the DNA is TGTGCCAGCAGTTCTGGACTAGCGGGGGCAAGAGATACGCAGTATTTT. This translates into CASSSGLAGARDTQYF.

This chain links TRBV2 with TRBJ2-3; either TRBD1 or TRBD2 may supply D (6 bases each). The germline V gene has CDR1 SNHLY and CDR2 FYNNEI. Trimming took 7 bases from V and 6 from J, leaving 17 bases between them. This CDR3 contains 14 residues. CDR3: CASIEGGKRDTQYF. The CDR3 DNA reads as TGTGCCAGCATAGAGGGGGGAAAACGGGATACGCAGTATTTT.

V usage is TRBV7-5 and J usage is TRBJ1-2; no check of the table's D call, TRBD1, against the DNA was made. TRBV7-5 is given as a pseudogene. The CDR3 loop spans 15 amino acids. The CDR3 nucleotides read TGTGCCAGAAGCTACCGGGACACAGCTAACTATGGCTACACCTTC. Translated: CARSYRDTANYGYTF.

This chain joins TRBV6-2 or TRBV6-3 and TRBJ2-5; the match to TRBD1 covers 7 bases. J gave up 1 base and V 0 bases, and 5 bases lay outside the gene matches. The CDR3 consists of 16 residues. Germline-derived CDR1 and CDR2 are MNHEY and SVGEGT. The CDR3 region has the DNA TGTGCCAGCAGTTACTCGGTGGGACAGTCCCAAGAGACCCAGTACTTC. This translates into CASSYSVGQSQETQYF.

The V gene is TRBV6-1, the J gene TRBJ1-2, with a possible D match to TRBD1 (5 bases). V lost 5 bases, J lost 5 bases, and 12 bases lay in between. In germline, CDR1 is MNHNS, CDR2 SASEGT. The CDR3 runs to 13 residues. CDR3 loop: CASSSGAGYGYTF. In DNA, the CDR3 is TGTGCCAGCAGTTCAGGAGCAGGGTATGGCTACACCTTC.

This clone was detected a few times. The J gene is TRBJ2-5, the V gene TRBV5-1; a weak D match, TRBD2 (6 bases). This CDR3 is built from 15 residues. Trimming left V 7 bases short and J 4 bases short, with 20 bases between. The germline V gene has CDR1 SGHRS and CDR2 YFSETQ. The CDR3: CASRNQFQGGETQYF. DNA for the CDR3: TGCGCCAGCCGAAACCAATTTCAGGGAGGAGAGACCCAGTACTTC. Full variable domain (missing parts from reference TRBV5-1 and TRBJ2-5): KAGVTQTPRYLIKTRGQQVTLSCSPISGHRSVSWYQQTPGQGLQFLFEYFSETQRNKGNFPGRFSGRQFSNSRSEMNVSTLELGDSALYLCASRNQFQGGETQYFGPGTRLLVL.

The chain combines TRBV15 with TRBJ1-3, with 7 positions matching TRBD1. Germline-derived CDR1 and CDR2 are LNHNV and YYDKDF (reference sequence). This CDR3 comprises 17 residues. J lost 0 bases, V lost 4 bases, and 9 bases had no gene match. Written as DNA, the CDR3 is TGTGCCACCAGCACCCTTACCACAGGGGCCTCTGGAAACACCATATATTTT. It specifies CATSTLTTGASGNTIYF.

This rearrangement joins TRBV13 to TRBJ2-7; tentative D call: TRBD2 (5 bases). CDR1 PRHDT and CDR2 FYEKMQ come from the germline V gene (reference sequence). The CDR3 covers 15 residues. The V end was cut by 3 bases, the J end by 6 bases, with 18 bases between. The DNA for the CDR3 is TGTGCCAGCAGCTTCCCGAGCACGGGGAACAGCGAGCAGTACTTC. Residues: CASSFPSTGNSEQYF.

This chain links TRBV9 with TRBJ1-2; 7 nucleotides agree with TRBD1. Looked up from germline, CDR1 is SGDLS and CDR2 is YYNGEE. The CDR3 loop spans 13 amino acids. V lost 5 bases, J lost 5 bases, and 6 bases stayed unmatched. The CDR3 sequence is CASRAGGGYGYTF. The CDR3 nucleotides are TGTGCCAGCAGGGCAGGGGGTGGTTATGGCTACACCTTC.

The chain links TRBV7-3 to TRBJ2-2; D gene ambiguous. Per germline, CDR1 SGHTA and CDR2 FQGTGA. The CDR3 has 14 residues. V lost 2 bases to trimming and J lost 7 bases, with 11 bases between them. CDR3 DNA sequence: TGTGCCAGCAGCTTAGGGCAGGCAAGCGGGGAGCTGTTTTTT. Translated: CASSLGQASGELFF. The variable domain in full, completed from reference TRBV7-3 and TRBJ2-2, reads GAGVSQTPSNKVTEKGKYVELRCDPISGHTALYWYRQSLGQGPEFLIYFQGTGAADDSGLPNDRFFAVRPEGSVSTLKIQRTERGDSAVYLCASSLGQASGELFFGEGSRLTVL.

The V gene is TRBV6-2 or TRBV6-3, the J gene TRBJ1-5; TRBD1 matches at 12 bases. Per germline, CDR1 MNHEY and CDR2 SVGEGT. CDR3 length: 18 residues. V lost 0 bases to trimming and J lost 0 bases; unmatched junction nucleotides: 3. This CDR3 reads CASSYSGQGARSNQPQHF. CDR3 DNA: TGTGCCAGCAGTTACTCGGGACAGGGGGCGCGTAGCAATCAGCCCCAGCATTTT.

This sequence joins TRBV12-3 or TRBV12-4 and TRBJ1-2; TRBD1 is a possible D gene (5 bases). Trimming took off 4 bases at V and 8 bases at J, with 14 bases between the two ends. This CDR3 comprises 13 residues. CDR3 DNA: TGTGCCAGCAGTTCCCAGGGTTTCTACGGCTACACCTTC. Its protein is CASSSQGFYGYTF.

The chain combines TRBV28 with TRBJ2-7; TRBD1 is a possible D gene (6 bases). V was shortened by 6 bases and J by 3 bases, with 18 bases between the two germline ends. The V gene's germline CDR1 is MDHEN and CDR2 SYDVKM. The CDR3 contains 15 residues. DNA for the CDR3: TGTGCCAGCAGACCCTGGACAGCCCACGGCTACGAGCAGTACTTC. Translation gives CASRPWTAHGYEQYF.

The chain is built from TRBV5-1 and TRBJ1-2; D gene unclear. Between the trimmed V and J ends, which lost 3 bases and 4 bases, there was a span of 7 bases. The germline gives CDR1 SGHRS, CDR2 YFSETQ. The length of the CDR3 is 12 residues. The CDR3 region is CASSSKGYGYTF. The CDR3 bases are TGCGCCAGCAGCTCGAAGGGCTATGGCTACACCTTC.

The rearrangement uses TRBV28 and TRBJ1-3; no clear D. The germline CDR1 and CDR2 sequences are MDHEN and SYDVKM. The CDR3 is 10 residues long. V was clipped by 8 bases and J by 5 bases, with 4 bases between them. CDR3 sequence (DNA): TGTGCCAGCCTCCGAAACACCATATATTTT. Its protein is CASLRNTIYF.

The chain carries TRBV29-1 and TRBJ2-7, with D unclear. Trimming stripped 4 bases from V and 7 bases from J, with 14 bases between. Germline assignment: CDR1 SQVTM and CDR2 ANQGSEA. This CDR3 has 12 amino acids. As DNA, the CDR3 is TGCAGCGTTGTGGAAAAGCTTGGGGAGCAGTACTTC. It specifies CSVVEKLGEQYF.